Listed below are T cell receptor beta chains from one sample, sequenced in a study of T cell changes during pregnancy in multiple sclerosis. Repertoires were generated with immunoSEQ multiplex PCR, while TCRdb's copy carries only in-frame clones and drops some. The profile shows around 78,000 clones, around 91% of them singletons. Sequenced here: peripheral blood, sampled in the third trimester of pregnancy. The receptor set was obtained from a female donor in good health, enrolled as a control in a pregnancy study. The CDR3 runs from the conserved cysteine through the conserved F or W. The D gene is left open where the match is weak. Not every row has a clone size; where given, it reads once, few, many or a size class.

TRBJ2-1	-	TRBD1	15	TRBV18	CASSPGTGRGNEQFF	TGTGCCAGCTCACCCGGGACAGGGAGGGGCAATGAGCAGTTCTTC
TRBJ1-5	-	-	15	TRBV6-6	CASSSLRDSNQPQHF	TGTGCCAGCAGTTCCCTCCGGGACTCCAATCAGCCCCAGCATTTT
TRBJ2-1	-	TRBD2	13	TRBV5-6	CASRTSGRNEQFF	TGTGCCAGCAGGACTAGCGGGAGGAATGAGCAGTTCTTC
TRBJ2-5	-	-	13	TRBV5-4	CASSLLQQETQYF	TGTGCCAGCAGCTTGCTGCAGCAAGAGACCCAGTACTTC
TRBJ1-2	-	TRBD1	14	TRBV28	CASRDGTGNYGYTF	TGTGCCAGCAGGGACGGGACAGGGAACTATGGCTACACCTTC
TRBJ1-2	-	-	14	TRBV7-2	CASSLGGQLGGYTF	TGTGCCAGCAGCTTAGGTGGTCAACTCGGGGGCTACACCTTC
TRBJ2-1	-	TRBD2	16	TRBV30	CAWSPRGLAGGREQFF	TGTGCCTGGAGTCCCCGCGGACTAGCGGGGGGCCGGGAGCAGTTCTTC
TRBJ1-1	-	-	15	TRBV7-2	CASSSRLVKNTEAFF	TGTGCCAGCAGCTCAAGACTAGTCAAGAACACTGAAGCTTTCTTT
TRBJ1-2	-	-	15	TRBV7-2	CASSLARGGVAGYTF	TGTGCCAGCAGCTTAGCGCGTGGAGGGGTGGCGGGCTACACCTTC
TRBJ2-1	-	TRBD1	16	TRBV5-1	CASSLDGTVGSNEQFF	TGCGCCAGCAGCTTGGACGGGACAGTCGGTAGCAATGAGCAGTTCTTC
TRBJ1-1	few	TRBD1	14	TRBV4-1	CASSQEWDSNEAFF	TGCGCCAGCAGCCAAGAGTGGGACAGCAATGAAGCTTTCTTT
TRBJ1-2	once	TRBD1	13	TRBV9	CASSPDRDYGYTF	TGTGCCAGCAGCCCTGACAGGGATTATGGCTACACCTTC
TRBJ2-3	-	TRBD2	17	TRBV4-3	CASSQERLAGGTNTQYF	TGCGCCAGCAGCCAAGAAAGACTAGCGGGAGGTACGAATACGCAGTATTTT
TRBJ1-5	-	-	13	TRBV19	CASSTYESSPQHF	TGTGCCAGTAGTACATACGAGTCAAGCCCCCAGCATTTT
TRBJ2-7	-	TRBD1	14	TRBV19	CASSIQGARYEQYF	TGTGCCAGTAGTATTCAGGGGGCAAGGTACGAGCAGTACTTC
TRBJ1-2	-	TRBD1	14	TRBV5-1	CASSPRDRHYGYTF	TGCGCCAGCAGCCCGAGGGACAGACACTATGGCTACACCTTC
TRBJ1-2	-	TRBD1	14	TRBV18	CASSPGTGGYGYTF	TGTGCCAGCTCACCAGGGACAGGGGGCTATGGCTACACCTTC
TRBJ1-1	-	-	13	TRBV4-3	CASSQESSLEAFF	TGCGCCAGCAGCCAAGAATCGAGCCTTGAAGCTTTCTTT
TRBJ2-5	once	-	12	TRBV9	CASSAAGETQYF	TGTGCCAGCAGCGCGGCGGGGGAGACCCAGTACTTC
TRBJ2-4	-	TRBD1	14	TRBV9	CASSSGQGANIQYF	TGTGCCAGCAGCTCGGGACAGGGGGCTAACATTCAGTACTTC
TRBJ2-7	-	TRBD1	18	TRBV5-6	CASSLETGVEGTGYEQYF	TGTGCCAGCAGCTTGGAGACAGGGGTGGAGGGAACGGGCTACGAGCAGTACTTC
TRBJ2-1	-	TRBD2	16	TRBV5-1	CASSPLGLANYNEQFF	TGCGCCAGCAGCCCACTAGGACTAGCGAACTACAATGAGCAGTTCTTC
TRBJ2-1	-	TRBD2	15	TRBV4-1	CASSQPSGGGNEQFF	TGCGCCAGCAGCCAACCTAGCGGGGGCGGGAATGAGCAGTTCTTC
TRBJ1-1	few	-	16	TRBV4-1	CASSQGDGPLNTEAFF	TGCGCCAGCAGCCAAGGAGATGGGCCTTTGAACACTGAAGCTTTCTTT
TRBJ1-4	-	TRBD1	16	TRBV5-1	CASSTGAGQVNEKLFF	TGCGCCAGCAGCACTGGAGCGGGACAGGTTAATGAAAAACTGTTTTTT
TRBJ2-2	-	-	14	TRBV18	CASSPPPRGGELFF	TGTGCCAGCTCACCACCCCCGCGGGGCGGGGAGCTGTTTTTT
TRBJ1-3	few	-	15	TRBV2	CASRSGLFSGNTIYF	TGTGCCAGCAGATCTGGACTTTTCTCTGGAAACACCATATATTTT
TRBJ2-5	-	TRBD2	18	TRBV28	CASSLWSGTSAPQETQYF	TGTGCCAGCAGTTTATGGTCAGGGACTAGCGCGCCCCAAGAGACCCAGTACTTC
TRBJ2-3	-	-	13	TRBV11-2	CASSLAPADTQYF	TGTGCCAGCAGCTTGGCCCCTGCAGATACGCAGTATTTT